The 14 T cell receptor beta chains below come from one sample, sequenced in a study of vaccination and CD4 T cells after COVID-19. The antigens for these receptors are not known. The Oncomine TCR Beta short-read assay sequenced DNA from cultured CD4+ T cells. TCRdb fed the PCR reads into MiXCR, producing one record per CDR3 protein. The table shows fewer than 7,000 distinct CDR3 sequences, with nearly 70% occurring only once. Documented treatment: roughly 10-day PBMC culture with coronavirus spike peptide pools or control peptides (ViraFEST assay). Sequenced material: CD4+ T cells from blood, cultured in vitro. These receptor sequences come from a human donor who had recovered from COVID-19.

This clonotype has just a few counts. J is TRBJ1-1 and V is TRBV20-1, with no clear D. Germline V gives CDR1 DFQATT, CDR2 SNEGSKA (reference sequence). With 0 bases removed from V and 3 bases from J, the gap between germline ends came to 11 bases. The length of the CDR3 is 14 residues. This CDR3 reads CSARDGSRDTEAFF. The CDR3 region has the DNA TGCAGTGCTAGAGATGGCAGTCGAGACACTGAAGCTTTCTTT.

The J gene is TRBJ2-5, the V gene TRBV5-1; tentative D call: TRBD2 (6 bases). V lost 4 bases to trimming and J lost 4 bases, with 11 bases between them. The CDR3 runs 13 residues. CDR1 is SGHRS and CDR2 is YFSETQ in the germline V gene. CDR3 in amino acids: CASSEVGGETQYF. The CDR3 DNA reads TGCGCCAGCAGCGAGGTGGGAGGAGAGACCCAGTACTTC.

This CDR3 is CSALQGGMNTIYF. The CDR3 region has the DNA TGCAGTGCTTTACAGGGGGGTATGAACACCATATATTTT. The gene calls are TRBV20-1 and TRBJ1-3, with 8 bases that match TRBD1. V dropped 5 bases and J dropped 7; count of bases not matched to a gene: 7. Germline CDR1 is DFQATT and CDR2 is SNEGSKA (reference sequence). This CDR3 contains 13 residues.

The rearrangement links TRBV6-1 to TRBJ2-7; no firm D call. The CDR3 contains 14 residues. Germline-derived CDR1 and CDR2 are MNHNS and SASEGT. V was clipped by 0 bases and J by 5 bases, with 11 bases between them. The DNA of the CDR3 is TGTGCCAGCAGTGAAGCTAGCCGGTACCACGAGCAGTACTTC. Translated: CASSEASRYHEQYF.

This clonotype was observed a few times. The chain carries TRBV2 and TRBJ1-5; D call uncertain. The CDR3 is 13 residues long. Germline V gene sequence: CDR1 SNHLY, CDR2 FYNNEI. Trimming pared 4 bases from V and 2 bases from J, leaving 6 bases between. The CDR3 DNA is TGTGCCAGCAGTGGGGGAGGCAATCAGCCCCAGCATTTT. Translating it yields CASSGGGNQPQHF.

This clonotype was detected a few times. The V gene is TRBV7-8, the J gene TRBJ1-2; D is unclear. The germline CDR1 and CDR2 sequences are SGHVS and FQNEAQ. The V end lost 3 bases, the J end lost 8 bases, and 10 bases lay between the germline ends. This CDR3 is 12 amino acids long. For the CDR3, the DNA is TGTGCCAGCAGCTTTTCGCTTGGCGGCTACACCTTC. Translated, it gives CASSFSLGGYTF. The full variable domain, in which reference TRBV7-8 and TRBJ1-2 provide the parts outside the CDR3, is GAGVSQSPRYKVAKRGQDVALRCDPISGHVSLFWYQQALGQGPEFLTYFQNEAQLDKSGLPSDRFFAERPEGSVSTLKIQRTQQEDSAVYLCASSFSLGGYTFGSGTRLTVV.

The sample holds one count of this clonotype. The V call is TRBV12-3 or TRBV12-4, the J call TRBJ1-1; D gene unclear. The CDR3 totals 14 residues. The V end lost 1 base, the J end lost 3 bases, and 9 bases lay between the germline ends. Here the CDR3 reads CASSLGPGYTEAFF. CDR3 DNA sequence: TGTGCCAGCAGTTTAGGCCCTGGGTACACTGAAGCTTTCTTT.

The J gene is TRBJ2-3, the V gene TRBV15; 8 nucleotides match TRBD1. The CDR3 length is 15 residues. Germline V gene data show CDR1 as LNHNV and CDR2 as YYDKDF (reference sequence). Germline trimming cut 1 base from V and 4 bases from J; bases unmatched to any gene: 4. CDR3 loop: CATSRGGQAADTQYF. CDR3 DNA sequence: TGTGCCACCAGCAGAGGGGGACAGGCGGCAGATACGCAGTATTTT.

The rearrangement joins TRBV7-9 to TRBJ1-2, with a weak D call TRBD1 (6 bases). The CDR3 sequence is 13 residues long. The V gene lost 2 bases and the J gene lost 2 bases, with 6 bases spanning the gap. Germline CDR1 is SEHNR and CDR2 is FQNEAQ (reference sequence). The CDR3 sequence: CASSLQGNYGYTF. For the CDR3, the DNA is TGTGCCAGCAGCTTACAGGGGAACTATGGCTACACCTTC.

The table lists this clonotype with a few counts. The genes are TRBV20-1 and TRBJ1-6; a weak D match, TRBD1 (6 bases). The CDR3 is 13 residues long. Trimming removed 3 bases from V and 8 bases from J, with 11 bases in between. Germline V CDR1 and CDR2: DFQATT, SNEGSKA (reference sequence). The CDR3 region has the DNA TGCAGTGCTAGCCCGGACAGACATTCACCCCTCCACTTT. Residues: CSASPDRHSPLHF.

This chain links TRBV20-1 with TRBJ2-3; 8 bases are shared with TRBD2. Per the germline V gene, CDR1 is DFQATT and CDR2 is SNEGSKA (reference sequence). The CDR3 length is 13 residues. V gave up 3 bases and J gave up 6 bases; unmatched junction bases: 5. CDR3 amino acids: CSASGGVGDTQYF. CDR3 DNA sequence: TGCAGTGCTAGCGGGGGGGTGGGGGATACGCAGTATTTT.

The chain uses TRBV5-4 and TRBJ2-7; TRBD1 agrees at 7 bases. In germline, CDR1 is SGHNT, CDR2 YYREEE (reference sequence). This CDR3 has 18 amino acids. Losses at the gene ends were 5 bases for V and 1 base for J; bases not matched to a gene: 18. CDR3 nucleotides: TGTGCCAGCAGTACTCTCACATTTCGACAGGGTAAATCCTACGAGCAGTACTTC. Translating gives CASSTLTFRQGKSYEQYF.

The chain uses TRBV20-1 and TRBJ2-3, with TRBD2 as a possible D gene (5 bases). V lost 5 bases, J lost 5 bases, and 20 bases lay in between. Germline CDR1 DFQATT, CDR2 SNEGSKA (reference sequence). The CDR3 loop spans 15 amino acids. The CDR3 bases are TGCAGTGCTCACTCCCGGGAACACGCAGAAGATACGCAGTATTTT. As protein: CSAHSREHAEDTQYF.

The CDR3 region is CASRTPYIAGYTF. The CDR3 nucleotides read TGTGCCAGCCGCACCCCCTACATAGCGGGCTACACCTTC. J is TRBJ1-2 and V is TRBV6-2 or TRBV6-3; no clear D gene. The CDR3 contains 13 residues. Trimming pared 8 bases from V and 8 bases from J, leaving 18 bases between. Germline V CDR1 and CDR2: MNHEY, SVGEGT.